The 15 T cell receptor beta chains listed next were all sequenced from one sample in a study of shared clonotypes between healthy human individuals. Sequencing used immunoSEQ multiplex PCR; TCRdb keeps in-frame clones, though not all of them. This table has fewer than 700,000 clones, roughly 79% appearing once. Material for sequencing was PBMCs. All receptors derive from a woman aged 40 to 49 in good health. Some clones in this sample may be carry-over from other donors' samples.

The genes are TRBV6-1 and TRBJ2-7, with unresolved D. Germline V gene sequence: CDR1 MNHNS, CDR2 SASEGT. The CDR3 covers 12 residues. With 4 bases removed from V and 7 bases from J, the gap between germline ends came to 11 bases. In DNA, the CDR3 is TGTGCCAGCAGTGGGGGTCTCCGGGAGCAGTACTTC. Protein product: CASSGGLREQYF.

The V gene is TRBV7-2, the J gene TRBJ1-1; D perhaps matches TRBD1 (5 bases). V was cut by 0 bases and J by 4 bases, with 12 bases left in between. This CDR3 spans 15 amino acids. Per the germline V gene, CDR1 is SGHTA and CDR2 is FQGNSA. Here the CDR3 reads CASSLAPGLSTEAFF. CDR3 in DNA: TGTGCCAGCAGCTTAGCTCCGGGACTGAGCACTGAAGCTTTCTTT.

The CDR3 sequence is CASSTTAYDQPQHF. DNA of the CDR3: TGTGCCAGTAGTACGACTGCGTATGATCAGCCCCAGCATTTT. This sequence joins TRBV19 and TRBJ1-5; no clear D. The CDR3 covers 14 residues. Germline V CDR1 and CDR2: LNHDA, SQIVND (reference sequence). The V end lost 4 bases, the J end lost 5 bases, and 12 bases lay between the germline ends.

The gene calls are TRBV20-1 and TRBJ2-7; tentatively, D is TRBD1 or TRBD2 (5 bases each). V was clipped by 3 bases and J by 9 bases, with 12 bases between them. The CDR3 contains 11 residues. Germline V gene data show CDR1 as DFQATT and CDR2 as SNEGSKA (reference sequence). The CDR3 nucleotides are TGCAGTGCTAGCGCCCCGGGACGGCAGTACTTC. Translation gives CSASAPGRQYF.

Concerning this clone: It may be a read error: a sequence one base away is much more abundant. The gene calls are TRBV6-4 and TRBJ1-1; 9 nucleotides line up with TRBD1. CDR3 length equals 13 residues. With 6 bases clipped from V and 6 bases from J, the junction kept 5 bases outside the gene matches. The germline CDR1 and CDR2 sequences are MRHNA and SNTAGT. The CDR3 DNA reads TGTGCCAGCAGCCAGGACAGGGGTGCTGAAGCTTTCTTT. Translation gives CASSQDRGAEAFF.

In regard to this clone: Additional DNA sequences in this sample encode the identical CDR3. This chain uses TRBV5-1 with TRBJ1-1; 8 bases match TRBD1. The germline V gene encodes CDR1 SGHRS and CDR2 YFSETQ. The V and J ends lost 3 bases and 1 base, in that order; junction bases with no gene match: 5. This CDR3 spans 15 amino acids. The CDR3 DNA reads as TGCGCCAGCAGCTCTGGAGGGACAGGGAACACTGAAGCTTTCTTT. It yields the protein CASSSGGTGNTEAFF.

Only a few counts were recorded for this clone. The J gene is TRBJ2-1, the V gene TRBV28; TRBD2 matches at 8 bases. The germline V gene encodes CDR1 MDHEN and CDR2 SYDVKM. The CDR3 loop spans 15 amino acids. Trimming cost V 4 bases and J 4 bases; bases outside gene matches: 6. CDR3 in amino acids: CASSSSASGYNEQFF. For the CDR3, the DNA is TGTGCCAGCAGTTCTTCTGCTAGCGGGTACAATGAGCAGTTCTTC.

The chain uses TRBV10-1 and TRBJ2-1; D is possibly TRBD1 (5 bases). The CDR3 extends over 13 amino acids. V gave up 10 bases and J gave up 3 bases, with 13 bases separating them. Germline values: CDR1 WNHNN, CDR2 SYGVQD (reference sequence). The CDR3 reads CAITGNVYNEQFF. CDR3 in DNA: TGCGCCATCACAGGAAACGTCTACAATGAGCAGTTCTTC.

The chain links TRBV28 to TRBJ1-1, with D possibly TRBD1 on 5 matching bases. The CDR3 totals 13 residues. Germline V lookup: CDR1 MDHEN, CDR2 SYDVKM. V lost 6 bases, J lost 2 bases, and 10 bases lay in between. CDR3 sequence (DNA): TGTGCCAGCAGGGCGGGACTTAACACTGAAGCTTTCTTT. It specifies CASRAGLNTEAFF. The full variable domain, completed using reference TRBV28 and TRBJ1-1, is DVKVTQSSRYLVKRTGEKVFLECVQDMDHENMFWYRQDPGLGLRLIYFSYDVKMKEKGDIPEGYSVSREKKERFSLILESASTNQTSMYLCASRAGLNTEAFFGQGTRLTVV.

For the CDR3, the DNA is TGTGCCAGCTCACTATTAGCGGGAGGCCTCACAGATACGCAGTATTTT. This encodes CASSLLAGGLTDTQYF. This chain links TRBV18 with TRBJ2-3; 10 bases fit TRBD2. The germline V gene encodes CDR1 KGHSH and CDR2 LQKENI. The V segment lost 4 bases and the J segment 2 bases; nucleotides outside the gene matches: 6. CDR3 length equals 16 residues.

J is TRBJ1-2 and V is TRBV27; 7 positions match TRBD1. Germline values: CDR1 MNHEY, CDR2 SMNVEV (reference sequence). Unmatched junction bases numbered 0, after V lost 4 bases and J lost 4 bases. CDR3 length: 12 residues. The DNA of the CDR3 is TGTGCCAGCAGTTACAGGGGCTATGGCTACACCTTC. This codes for CASSYRGYGYTF.

V and J are TRBV7-6 and TRBJ2-5, with 7 nucleotides matching TRBD2. The CDR3 consists of 15 residues. Germline V gives CDR1 SGHVS, CDR2 FNYEAQ. The V segment lost 5 bases and the J segment 5 bases; nucleotides outside the gene matches: 11. The CDR3 DNA reads TGTGCCAGCAGCCCCGGTGCGGCGGGAGCGGAGACCCAGTACTTC. As protein: CASSPGAAGAETQYF.

The chain employs TRBV18 and TRBJ2-7; D gene uncertain. Germline loops: CDR1 KGHSH, CDR2 LQKENI. The CDR3 totals 13 residues. V gave up 5 bases and J gave up 4 bases, with 12 bases separating them. CDR3 amino acids: CASSESQRYEQYF. As DNA, the CDR3 is TGTGCCAGCTCAGAATCGCAACGATACGAGCAGTACTTC.

The chain couples TRBV5-1 to TRBJ2-5; no reliable D call. The V and J ends lost 1 base and 5 bases respectively, with 18 bases between them. The CDR3 has 16 residues. Germline V gives CDR1 SGHRS, CDR2 YFSETQ. CDR3 sequence: CASSLRGRGVEETQYF. The CDR3 DNA follows: TGCGCCAGCAGCTTGAGAGGCCGTGGTGTTGAGGAGACCCAGTACTTC.

This rearrangement joins TRBV28 to TRBJ1-2; the D is unclear. Germline V CDR1 and CDR2: MDHEN, SYDVKM. The CDR3 spans 14 residues. The V end lost 4 bases, the J end lost 2 bases, and 11 bases lay between the germline ends. CDR3 nucleotides: TGTGCCAGCAGTTCGCAGGATGGGAACTATGGCTACACCTTC. It encodes CASSSQDGNYGYTF.